This T cell receptor beta chain was captured in a study of shared clonotypes between healthy human individuals. Study observations and caveats: Sharing across a few donors was seen in about 5% of naive CD4 clonotypes.

Profiled with immunoSEQ multiplex PCR; TCRdb holds only in-frame clones, not every one. The sample includes about 530,000 clones, 90% to 96% of them seen just once. Comment on this clone: Its specificity is not known.

CDR3 length: 15 amino acids. V gave up 4 bases and J gave up 4 bases; unmatched junction bases: 9. Per germline, CDR1 SGHRS and CDR2 YFSETQ. The chain has TRBV5-1 and TRBJ2-7, with 9 bases matching TRBD1. Sequenced input: naive CD4+ T cells sorted from blood. Indicated subset: CD45RA+ positively selected. The source is a woman aged 25-40 years in good health. The DNA for the CDR3 is TGCGCCAGCAGCCCCCGGGACAGGGTAGGATACGAGCAGTACTTC. Residues: CASSPRDRVGYEQYF.